This T cell receptor beta chain was observed in a study of blood T cells in healthy people across ages. Study-wide findings and caveats: The fall in TCR beta diversity per million T cells was roughly linear with age.

Through a sample-barcoded 5' primer and a J-beta primer mix, a second PCR was run for 7 to 11 cycles. In TCRdb, the 5' RACE reads were re-called with MiXCR into one record per CDR3 protein. The sample records roughly 640,000 distinct CDR3 sequences, about 30% being singletons. Germline trimming cut 4 bases from V and 3 bases from J; bases unmatched to any gene: 4. CDR1 is SGHAT and CDR2 is FQNNGV in the germline V gene. CDR3 size: 15 residues. There are many counts of this clonotype. Its antigen is unidentified. V is TRBV11-2 and J is TRBJ2-3, with 10 nucleotides matching TRBD2. Sequencing was carried out using blood. This receptor was identified in a woman aged 80 or over in good health. CDR3 region: CASSYSGGRTDTQYF. The CDR3 DNA sequence: TGTGCCAGCAGCTATAGCGGGGGGAGAACAGATACGCAGTATTTT.